Below, 7 T cell receptor beta chains from the same sample are listed, as sequenced in a study of human T cells and chemical hapten exposure. The time point denotes: pre-sensitization, week 0. Treatment: therapeutic diphenylcyclopropenone sensitization with weekly scalp DPC. TCRdb processed the RACE reads anew with MiXCR; each CDR3 protein has one entry. The sample consists of 150,000 to 200,000 distinct CDR3 sequences, under 35% of them appearing once. Source: whole blood, taken in connection with sensitization to the hapten diphenylcyclopropenone (DPC). The receptors stem from a woman aged 25 to 45 with alopecia areata. Some clones in this sample may be carry-over from other donors' samples.

This clonotype was detected once. The V and J genes are TRBV7-9 and TRBJ2-1; weak D call: TRBD2 (5 bases). There are 16 residues in the CDR3. Germline-derived CDR1 and CDR2 are SEHNR and FQNEAQ (reference sequence). Trimming pared 5 bases from V and 0 bases from J, leaving 14 bases between. For the CDR3, the DNA is TGTGCCAGCAGCGTTAGACTTGGGAGCTCCTACAATGAGCAGTTCTTC. It specifies CASSVRLGSSYNEQFF.

The V and J genes are TRBV7-9 and TRBJ2-7; D unresolved. The V gene lost 5 bases and the J gene lost 5 bases, with 10 bases spanning the gap. The germline gives CDR1 SEHNR, CDR2 FQNEAQ (reference sequence). The length of the CDR3 is 12 residues. CDR3 protein: CASSPQIDEQYF. The CDR3, as DNA: TGTGCCAGCAGCCCTCAAATCGACGAGCAGTACTTC.

This clonotype was observed a handful of times. The chain couples TRBV20-1 to TRBJ2-3; possible D gene TRBD2, 6 bases. The CDR3 has 16 amino acids. Germline V gives CDR1 DFQATT, CDR2 SNEGSKA (reference sequence). V shed 1 base and J shed 4 bases, with 18 bases lying between them. As DNA, the CDR3 is TGCAGTGCTAGAGCTTGGCGGGGTCGGTTATCAGATACGCAGTATTTT. Encoded protein: CSARAWRGRLSDTQYF.

This rearrangement joins TRBV11-3 to TRBJ2-1; 7 bases are shared with TRBD2. The CDR3 has 16 residues. Germline values: CDR1 SGHNT, CDR2 YENEEA. Trimming cost V 1 base and J 4 bases; bases outside gene matches: 7. The CDR3 sequence is CASSLAGGEVYNEQFF. The CDR3 DNA reads TGTGCCAGCAGCTTAGCGGGGGGAGAAGTGTACAATGAGCAGTTCTTC.

This clonotype was detected only a few times. The chain uses TRBV9 and TRBJ2-3; D could derive from TRBD1 or TRBD2 (6 bases each). Germline CDR1 and CDR2: SGDLS and YYNGEE. There are 18 residues in the CDR3. Trimming removed 0 bases from V and 0 bases from J, with 17 bases in between. In nucleotides, the CDR3 is TGTGCCAGCAGCGTAGTCGGGACCGGGGGCCAAAGCACAGATACGCAGTATTTT. This codes for CASSVVGTGGQSTDTQYF.

The chain combines TRBV29-1 with TRBJ2-5; D may be TRBD2 (7 bases). V gave up 3 bases and J gave up 0 bases, with 11 bases separating them. The germline gives CDR1 SQVTM, CDR2 ANQGSEA. The CDR3 runs to 14 residues. CDR3 nucleotides: TGCAGCGTTGACGGGGGGCCGTACCAAGAGACCCAGTACTTC. Its translation: CSVDGGPYQETQYF. The variable domain in full, completed from reference TRBV29-1 and TRBJ2-5, reads SAVISQKPSRDICQRGTSLTIQCQVDSQVTMMFWYRQQPGQSLTLIATANQGSEATYESGFVIDKFPISRPNLTFSTLTVSNMSPEDSSIYLCSVDGGPYQETQYFGPGTRLLVL.

The V and J genes are TRBV28 and TRBJ2-6; 10 nucleotides align to TRBD1. The CDR3 runs 15 residues. Per the germline V gene, CDR1 is MDHEN and CDR2 is SYDVKM. The CDR3 reads CAAGQGLAGANVLTF. The CDR3 DNA reads as TGTGCGGCGGGACAGGGGCTCGCTGGGGCCAACGTCCTGACTTTC.